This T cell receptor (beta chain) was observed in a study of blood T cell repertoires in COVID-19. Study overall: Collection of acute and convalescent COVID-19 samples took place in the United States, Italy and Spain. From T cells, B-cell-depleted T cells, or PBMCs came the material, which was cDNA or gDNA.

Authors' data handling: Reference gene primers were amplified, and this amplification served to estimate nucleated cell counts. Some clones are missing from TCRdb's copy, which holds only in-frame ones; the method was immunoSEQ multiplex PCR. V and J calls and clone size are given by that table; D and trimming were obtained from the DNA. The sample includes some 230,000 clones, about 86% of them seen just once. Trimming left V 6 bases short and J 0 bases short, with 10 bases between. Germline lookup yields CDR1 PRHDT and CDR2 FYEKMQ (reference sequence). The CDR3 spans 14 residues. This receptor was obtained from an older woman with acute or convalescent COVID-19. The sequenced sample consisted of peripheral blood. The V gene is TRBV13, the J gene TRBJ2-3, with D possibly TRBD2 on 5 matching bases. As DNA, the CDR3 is TGTGCCAGCAGTTTTAGGACTAGCACAGATACGCAGTATTTT. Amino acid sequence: CASSFRTSTDTQYF.